The clone carrying this T cell receptor beta chain was found once. Using immunoSEQ multiplex PCR, the repertoire was profiled, and TCRdb retains in-frame clones only, with some absent. In the table there are fewer than 200,000 clones, 96% of which are singletons. This specimen belongs to a study of control samples from healthy donors and cancer patients. The CDR3 is 15 amino acids. CDR1 and CDR2 (germline): KGHSH, LQKENI. V was pared by 0 bases and J by 2 bases, with 10 bases between. The chain employs TRBV18 and TRBJ1-2; perhaps TRBD1 as D (6 bases). This TCR was recovered from a woman younger than 45 in good health. Sample: blood. CDR3 protein: CASSPPWGQNYGYTF. The CDR3 region has the DNA TGTGCCAGCTCACCACCCTGGGGACAAAACTATGGCTACACCTTC.